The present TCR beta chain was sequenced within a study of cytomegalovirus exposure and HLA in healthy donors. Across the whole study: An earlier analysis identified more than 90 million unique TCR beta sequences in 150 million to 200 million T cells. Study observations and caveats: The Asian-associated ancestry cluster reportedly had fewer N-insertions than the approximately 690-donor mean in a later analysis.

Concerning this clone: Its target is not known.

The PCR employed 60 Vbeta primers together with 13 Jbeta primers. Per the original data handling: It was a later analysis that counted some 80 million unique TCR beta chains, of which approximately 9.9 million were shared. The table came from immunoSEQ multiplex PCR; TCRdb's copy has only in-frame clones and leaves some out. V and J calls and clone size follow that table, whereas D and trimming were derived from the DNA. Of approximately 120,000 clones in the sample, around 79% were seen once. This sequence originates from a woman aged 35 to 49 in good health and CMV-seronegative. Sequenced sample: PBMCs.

CDR3 sequence reads: CASSPSGGQGELFF. Here the CDR3 DNA reads TGTGCCAGCTCACCCTCTGGAGGCCAAGGGGAGCTGTTTTTT. The rearrangement links TRBV18 to TRBJ2-2; weak D call: TRBD2 (5 bases). Germline CDR1 KGHSH, CDR2 LQKENI. The CDR3 runs to 14 residues. Trimming left V 3 bases short and J 8 bases short, with 13 bases between.